The rows below give T cell receptor beta chains drawn from one sample of a study of cytomegalovirus exposure and HLA in healthy donors. Generated by immunoSEQ multiplex PCR, the TCRdb table keeps only in-frame clones and is missing some. The sample records around 81,000 clones, about two thirds being singletons. The sample consisted of PBMCs. All receptors come from a man aged 25-45 years in good health and CMV-seropositive. Both conserved end residues are part of each CDR3. A clone size is listed for some rows: how often the clone was seen (once, few, many), or a class if it is expanded.

V gene	J gene	clone size	CDR3 protein
TRBV9	TRBJ2-1	once	CASSGGGLNEQFF
TRBV13	TRBJ2-3	-	CASSPLAGGPEDTQYF
TRBV7-3	TRBJ1-6	-	CASSFEGANSPLHF
TRBV6-1	TRBJ2-3	-	CASSEGQEPDTQYF
TRBV28	TRBJ2-5	few	CASSPSGPGTQYF
TRBV10-3	TRBJ1-4	-	CAISEDLDRGREKLFF
TRBV18	TRBJ1-1	-	CASSPSRDTEAFF
TRBV6-6	-	once	CASSYSKGERSYEQYF
TRBV15	TRBJ1-5	few	CATSRDGGSNQPQHF
TRBV6-5	TRBJ2-1	-	CASSYSAASGRTEQFF
TRBV14	TRBJ2-7	-	CASSLSSGLSEQYF
TRBV11-3	TRBJ1-2	medium-sized	CASSLEGRGGNYGYTF
TRBV30	TRBJ2-4	-	CAWSPPSGGAKNIQYF
TRBV6-5	TRBJ1-4	-	CASAGGGTNEKLFF
TRBV25-1	TRBJ1-4	-	CASSDHGQNNEKLFF
TRBV29-1	TRBJ2-1	-	CSVEGAGDNEQFF
TRBV2	TRBJ2-1	-	CASLYTSGSPNEQFF
TRBV5-6	TRBJ2-5	few	CASSLLAGGQETQYF
TRBV28	TRBJ1-4	once	CASSLSGGENEKLFF
TRBV18	TRBJ1-1	few	CASSPLRGGNTEAFF
TRBV28	TRBJ1-2	few	CASGGRHGYTF
TRBV2	TRBJ2-2	-	CASSERGALTGELFF
TRBV9	TRBJ1-4	-	CASSVLGQGTNEKLFF
TRBV6-5	TRBJ2-1	-	CASGRREGYNEQFF
TRBV5-5	TRBJ1-2	-	CASSLGGFGGLDGYTF
TRBV19	TRBJ2-5	few	CASSRDLEDGETQYF
TRBV28	TRBJ1-2	-	CASTDRYGYTF
TRBV5-5	TRBJ2-3	few	CASSFTGGTDTQYF
TRBV7-3	TRBJ2-5	-	CASSLTSGRGQETQYF
TRBV28	TRBJ1-4	-	CASTDRGFGGGDEKLFF
TRBV2	TRBJ2-7	few	CASSEGQGSNYEQYF
TRBV5-1	TRBJ1-2	few	CASSAGTANYGYTF
TRBV9	TRBJ2-7	-	CASSLGLAGVEEQYF
TRBV11-2	TRBJ2-7	-	CASSLETGDAYEQYF
TRBV7-2	TRBJ2-7	few	CASSPFGTSRGEQYF
TRBV7-3	TRBJ2-5	-	CASSGGQGETQYF
TRBV2	TRBJ2-7	once	CASSVPEAYEQYF
TRBV25-1	TRBJ1-5	once	CASRPNTGSFGQPQHF
TRBV7-9	TRBJ2-3	-	CASSSGGTQYF
TRBV28	TRBJ2-7	-	CASSLGGYEQYF
TRBV12-5	TRBJ2-7	-	CASGLTSTGTGGFEQYF
TRBV5-4	TRBJ1-4	-	CASSPARDSRNEKLFF
TRBV28	TRBJ2-5	-	CASSLTPSRQYF
TRBV5-4	TRBJ1-2	-	CASSPTTGWGYTF
TRBV7-9	TRBJ1-4	few	CASSSNRDRESEKLFF
TRBV15	TRBJ1-4	few	CATSRDWGRLATNEKLFF
TRBV16	TRBJ1-3	-	CASEGAAGNTIYF
TRBV7-2	TRBJ2-3	-	CASSLAGAQYF
TRBV25-1	TRBJ1-2	-	CASSDGGTGTYGYTF
TRBV7-9	TRBJ2-5	few	CASSLDVSRETQYF